This T cell receptor (beta chain) was found in a study of cytomegalovirus exposure and HLA in healthy donors. General observations from the study: Over 150 TCR beta chains were listed as cytomegalovirus-associated.

A remark on this clone: What it recognizes is unknown.

Between the trimmed V and J ends, which lost 2 bases and 2 bases, there was a span of 7 bases. Germline V lookup: CDR1 SGHDN, CDR2 FVKESK. The CDR3 extends over 15 amino acids. The donors were members of the validation cohort, which comprised under 150 subjects and was separate from the first cohort of 600 to 800 subjects. Sequencing was performed with immunoSEQ multiplex PCR; in TCRdb, only in-frame clones are kept and a portion is missing. The sample has some 100,000 clones; roughly 88% are singletons. The specimen sequenced was PBMCs. The sequence derives from a man between 18 and 29 years old in good health and CMV-seronegative. The chain combines TRBV14 with TRBJ2-6, with D unclear. The CDR3 region is CASSQSFAGANVLTF. CDR3 bases: TGTGCCAGCAGCCAATCCTTCGCTGGGGCCAACGTCCTGACTTTC. The entire variable domain, with the rest obtained from reference TRBV14 and TRBJ2-6, is as follows: EAGVTQFPSHSVIEKGQTVTLRCDPISGHDNLYWYRRVMGKEIKFLLHFVKESKQDESGMPNNRFLAERTGGTYSTLKVQPAELEDSGVYFCASSQSFAGANVLTFGAGSRLTVL.